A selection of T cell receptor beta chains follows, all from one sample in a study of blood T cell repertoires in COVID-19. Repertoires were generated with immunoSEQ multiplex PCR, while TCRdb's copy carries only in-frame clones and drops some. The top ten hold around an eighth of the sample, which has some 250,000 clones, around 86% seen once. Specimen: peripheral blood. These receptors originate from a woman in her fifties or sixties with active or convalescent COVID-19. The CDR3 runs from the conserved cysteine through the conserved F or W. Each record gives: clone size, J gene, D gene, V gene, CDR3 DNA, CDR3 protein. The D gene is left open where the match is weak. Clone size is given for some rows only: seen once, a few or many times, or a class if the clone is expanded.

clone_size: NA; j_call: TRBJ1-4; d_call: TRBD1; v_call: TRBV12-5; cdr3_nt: TGTGCTAGCCAAAAAGGACAGGGAGCAACTAATGAAAAACTGTTTTTT; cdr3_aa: CASQKGQGATNEKLFF
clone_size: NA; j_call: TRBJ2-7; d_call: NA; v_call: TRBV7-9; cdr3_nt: TGTGCCAGCAGCTTAGCACGGGGTGCCTACGAGCAGTACTTC; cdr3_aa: CASSLARGAYEQYF
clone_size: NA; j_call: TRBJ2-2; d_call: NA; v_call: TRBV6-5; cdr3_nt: TGTGCCAGCACACTCCCGAACACCGGGGAGCTGTTTTTT; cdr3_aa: CASTLPNTGELFF
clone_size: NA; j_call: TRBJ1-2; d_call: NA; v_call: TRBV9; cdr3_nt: TGTGCCAGCAGCGTAGGTAACGGTAACTATGGCTACACCTTC; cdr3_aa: CASSVGNGNYGYTF
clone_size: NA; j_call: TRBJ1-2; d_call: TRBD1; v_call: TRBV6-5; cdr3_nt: TGTGCCAGCAGTCACGGGACAGGGAGCTATGGCTACACCTTC; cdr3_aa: CASSHGTGSYGYTF
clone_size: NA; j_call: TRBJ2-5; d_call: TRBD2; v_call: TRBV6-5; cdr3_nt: TGTGCCAGCAGACCAGCGGGGGGGTACCAAGAGACCCAGTACTTC; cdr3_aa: CASRPAGGYQETQYF
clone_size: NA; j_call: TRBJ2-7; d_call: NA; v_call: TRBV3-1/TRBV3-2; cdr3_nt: TGTGCCAGCAGTCTAGGACAGAACGTGGGCTACGAGCAGTACTTC; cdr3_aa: CASSLGQNVGYEQYF
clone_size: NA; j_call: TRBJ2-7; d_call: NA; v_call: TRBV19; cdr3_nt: TGTGCCAGTAGCCCGGGACACACCTACGAGCAGTACTTC; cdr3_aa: CASSPGHTYEQYF
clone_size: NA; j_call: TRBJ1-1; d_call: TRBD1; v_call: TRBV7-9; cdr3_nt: TGTGCCAGCAGCTTAGGGGACAGCCCGAACACTGAAGCTTTCTTT; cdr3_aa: CASSLGDSPNTEAFF
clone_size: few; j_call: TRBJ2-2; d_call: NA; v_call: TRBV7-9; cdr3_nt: TGTGCCAGCAGCTTCTCGGGGGGCGTTGGCACCGGGGAGCTGTTTTTT; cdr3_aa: CASSFSGGVGTGELFF
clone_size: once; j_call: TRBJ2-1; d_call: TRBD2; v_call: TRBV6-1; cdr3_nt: TGTGCCAGCAGTGACCTAGCGGGGGATCCTTACAATGAGCAGTTCTTC; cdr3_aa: CASSDLAGDPYNEQFF
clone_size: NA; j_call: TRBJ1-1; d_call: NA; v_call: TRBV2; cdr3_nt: TGTGCCAGCAGTGAGTACACCAAAGCTTTCTTT; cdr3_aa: CASSEYTKAFF
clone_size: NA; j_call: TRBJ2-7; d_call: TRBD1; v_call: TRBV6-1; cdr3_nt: TGTGCCAGCAGTGAGAGGGGGACAGGGTCCTACGAGCAGTACTTC; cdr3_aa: CASSERGTGSYEQYF
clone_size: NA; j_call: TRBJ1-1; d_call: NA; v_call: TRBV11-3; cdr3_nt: TGTGCCAGCAGCTACAGGGTGAGCACTGAAGCTTTCTTT; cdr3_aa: CASSYRVSTEAFF
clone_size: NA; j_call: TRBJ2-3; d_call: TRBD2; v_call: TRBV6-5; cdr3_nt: TGTGCCAGCATGATTAGCGGGGGGGCGGATACGCAGTATTTT; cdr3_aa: CASMISGGADTQYF
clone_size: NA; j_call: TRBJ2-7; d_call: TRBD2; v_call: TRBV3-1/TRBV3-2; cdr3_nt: TGTGCCAGCAGCCCACTAGCGGGGCTAGCCTACGAGCAGTACTTC; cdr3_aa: CASSPLAGLAYEQYF
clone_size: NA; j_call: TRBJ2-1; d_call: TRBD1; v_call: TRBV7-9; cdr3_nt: TGTGCCAGCAGCTCCCTCGGGGACAGGGGGAATGAGCAGTTCTTC; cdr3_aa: CASSSLGDRGNEQFF
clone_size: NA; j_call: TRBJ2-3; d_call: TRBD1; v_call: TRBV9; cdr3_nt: TGTGCCAGCAGCGCGACAGGGAAAAGCACAGATACGCAGTATTTT; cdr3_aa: CASSATGKSTDTQYF
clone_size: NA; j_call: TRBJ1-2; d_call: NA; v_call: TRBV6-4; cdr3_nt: TGTGCCAGCAAGAGCTATGGCTACACCTTC; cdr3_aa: CASKSYGYTF
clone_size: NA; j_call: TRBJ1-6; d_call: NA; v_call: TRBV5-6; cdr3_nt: TGTGCCAGCAGCTTGGCCGTCAGGGGAGTACCCCTCCACTTT; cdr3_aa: CASSLAVRGVPLHF
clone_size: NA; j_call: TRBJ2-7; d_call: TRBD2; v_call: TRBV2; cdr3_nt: TGTGCCAGCAGTGACCGAGCGGGGGGGCGGGAGCAGTACTTC; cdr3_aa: CASSDRAGGREQYF
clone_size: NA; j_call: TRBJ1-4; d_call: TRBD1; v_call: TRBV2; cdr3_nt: TGTGCCAGCAGTCAAGACGGACAGGGGGCTAGAGAAAAACTGTTTTTT; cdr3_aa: CASSQDGQGAREKLFF
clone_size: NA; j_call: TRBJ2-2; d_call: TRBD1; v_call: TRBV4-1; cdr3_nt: TGCGCCAGCAGCCAAGACCGGTCATGGACAGGGGATAACACCGGGGAGCTGTTTTTT; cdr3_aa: CASSQDRSWTGDNTGELFF
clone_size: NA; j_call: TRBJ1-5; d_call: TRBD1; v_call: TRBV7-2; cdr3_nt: TGTGCCAGCAGCTTAACTCCGCTCCCGGACAGGAGGCCAAGGCCCCAGCATTTT; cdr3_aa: CASSLTPLPDRRPRPQHF
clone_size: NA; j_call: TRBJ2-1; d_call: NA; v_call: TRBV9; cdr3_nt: TGTGCCAGCAGCGTAAACGCAGGGGAGGGGCACAATGAGCAGTTCTTC; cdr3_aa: CASSVNAGEGHNEQFF
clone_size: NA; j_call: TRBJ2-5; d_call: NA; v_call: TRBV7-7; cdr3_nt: TGTGCTAGCAGCTTAATCCAGGGTGGGGAGACCCAGTACTTC; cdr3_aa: CASSLIQGGETQYF